This T cell receptor beta chain was recovered during a study of long-term antiretroviral therapy in people with HIV. Study at large: Of all samples, the earliest predate the 2015 immediate-ART recommendation by about a decade.

A note on this clone: This CDR3 is also generated by other DNA sequences in the sample.

Samples were assayed with immunoSEQ v3.0 at survey level. The protocol was immunoSEQ multiplex PCR, while the TCRdb copy is restricted to in-frame clones and leaves out a portion. The table has fewer than 35,000 clones, approximately 83% seen once. The CDR3 length is 14 residues. Trimming stripped 3 bases from V and 2 bases from J, with 12 bases between. Per germline, CDR1 SGHRS and CDR2 YFSETQ. Sampling of each donor yielded at least one pre-ART PBMC sample and at least two post-ART PBMC samples. The specimen comprised unsorted PBMCs, sampled 0.4 years before starting antiretroviral therapy. This receptor was obtained from a man between 18 and 35 years old with HIV. The chain uses TRBV5-1 and TRBJ2-7, with a weak D call TRBD1 (6 bases). CDR3 in amino acids: CASSSGTLTYEQYF. The CDR3 bases are TGCGCCAGCAGCTCTGGGACACTCACCTACGAGCAGTACTTC.